A selection of T cell receptor beta chains follows, all from one sample in a study of cytomegalovirus exposure and HLA in healthy donors. Method: immunoSEQ multiplex PCR; TCRdb's copy keeps in-frame clones and lacks some. This sample's table reports around 140,000 clones. The sample comprised PBMCs. Receptors were obtained from a woman aged 40 to 55 in good health and CMV-seronegative. CDR3s include the opening cysteine and the closing phenylalanine or tryptophan. The D gene is left open where the match is weak.

V gene: TRBV5-1; CDR3 length: 12; J gene: TRBJ1-6; D gene: NA; CDR3 protein: CASSPADSPLHF; CDR3 DNA: TGCGCCAGCAGTCCGGCGGATTCACCCCTCCACTTT
V gene: TRBV7-2; CDR3 length: 15; J gene: TRBJ2-5; D gene: TRBD1; CDR3 protein: CASSLGDRGLETQYF; CDR3 DNA: TGTGCCAGCAGCTTGGGAGACAGGGGGCTGGAGACCCAGTACTTC
V gene: TRBV6-6; CDR3 length: 14; J gene: TRBJ1-1; D gene: NA; CDR3 protein: CASSYSGGNTEAFF; CDR3 DNA: TGTGCCAGCAGTTACTCGGGGGGTAACACTGAAGCTTTCTTT
V gene: TRBV29-1; CDR3 length: 12; J gene: TRBJ2-2; D gene: NA; CDR3 protein: CSVGPLTGELFF; CDR3 DNA: TGCAGCGTTGGGCCCCTGACCGGGGAGCTGTTTTTT
V gene: TRBV9; CDR3 length: 15; J gene: TRBJ1-5; D gene: NA; CDR3 protein: CASSVVEGPRVPQHF; CDR3 DNA: TGTGCCAGCAGCGTAGTGGAGGGACCACGGGTGCCCCAGCATTTT
V gene: TRBV7-3; CDR3 length: 15; J gene: TRBJ2-5; D gene: TRBD2; CDR3 protein: CASSQSGGYQETQYF; CDR3 DNA: TGTGCCAGCAGCCAGAGCGGGGGGTACCAAGAGACCCAGTACTTC
V gene: TRBV5-8; CDR3 length: 11; J gene: TRBJ2-3; D gene: NA; CDR3 protein: CAREATDTQYF; CDR3 DNA: TGTGCCAGAGAGGCCACAGATACGCAGTATTTT
V gene: TRBV29-1; CDR3 length: 12; J gene: TRBJ1-1; D gene: NA; CDR3 protein: CSVFKQNTEAFF; CDR3 DNA: TGCAGCGTTTTCAAGCAAAACACTGAAGCTTTCTTT
V gene: TRBV7-2; CDR3 length: 15; J gene: TRBJ1-6; D gene: NA; CDR3 protein: CASSLAQFHNSPLHF; CDR3 DNA: TGTGCCAGCAGCTTAGCACAGTTTCATAATTCACCCCTCCACTTT
V gene: TRBV11-2; CDR3 length: 15; J gene: TRBJ1-2; D gene: NA; CDR3 protein: CASSNPRQANYGYTF; CDR3 DNA: TGTGCCAGCAGCAACCCTAGACAGGCTAACTATGGCTACACCTTC
V gene: TRBV5-1; CDR3 length: 15; J gene: TRBJ2-5; D gene: TRBD1; CDR3 protein: CASSIGLGGEVTQYF; CDR3 DNA: TGCGCCAGCAGCATTGGGTTAGGGGGCGAGGTGACCCAGTACTTC
V gene: TRBV5-4; CDR3 length: 16; J gene: TRBJ2-5; D gene: TRBD2; CDR3 protein: CASSARTSGGAKTQYF; CDR3 DNA: TGTGCCAGCAGCGCCAGGACTAGCGGGGGGGCAAAGACCCAGTACTTC
V gene: TRBV10-2; CDR3 length: 14; J gene: TRBJ1-1; D gene: TRBD1; CDR3 protein: CASSEGGLNTEAFF; CDR3 DNA: TGCGCCAGCAGTGAAGGGGGCCTGAACACTGAAGCTTTCTTT
V gene: TRBV7-2; CDR3 length: 13; J gene: TRBJ1-2; D gene: NA; CDR3 protein: CASSPLGGLGYTF; CDR3 DNA: TGTGCCAGCAGCCCCCTGGGGGGTTTGGGCTACACCTTC
V gene: TRBV7-2; CDR3 length: 14; J gene: TRBJ2-3; D gene: TRBD2; CDR3 protein: CASSSGLAEDTQYF; CDR3 DNA: TGTGCCAGCAGCTCGGGACTAGCAGAGGATACGCAGTATTTT
V gene: TRBV6-4; CDR3 length: 15; J gene: TRBJ2-3; D gene: TRBD2; CDR3 protein: CASSIRSSGKDTQYF; CDR3 DNA: TGTGCCAGCTCTATCAGGAGTAGCGGGAAGGATACGCAGTATTTT
V gene: TRBV28; CDR3 length: 13; J gene: TRBJ2-3; D gene: NA; CDR3 protein: CASRDRSPDTQYF; CDR3 DNA: TGTGCCAGCAGGGACAGATCCCCAGATACGCAGTATTTT
V gene: TRBV7-9; CDR3 length: 14; J gene: TRBJ1-1; D gene: TRBD1; CDR3 protein: CASSNQGARTEAFF; CDR3 DNA: TGTGCCAGCAGCAATCAGGGGGCGAGAACTGAAGCTTTCTTT
V gene: TRBV18; CDR3 length: 15; J gene: TRBJ1-6; D gene: NA; CDR3 protein: CASSPGSPGGSPLHF; CDR3 DNA: TGTGCCAGCTCACCAGGCAGCCCCGGAGGTTCACCCCTCCACTTT
V gene: TRBV9; CDR3 length: 15; J gene: TRBJ1-3; D gene: NA; CDR3 protein: CASSVGSGSGNTIYF; CDR3 DNA: TGTGCCAGCAGCGTAGGCTCAGGGTCAGGAAACACCATATATTTT
V gene: TRBV19; CDR3 length: 15; J gene: TRBJ1-2; D gene: TRBD1; CDR3 protein: CASIQGDRATGGYTF; CDR3 DNA: TGTGCCAGTATCCAGGGGGACAGGGCGACCGGTGGCTACACCTTC
V gene: TRBV9; CDR3 length: 18; J gene: TRBJ2-3; D gene: TRBD2; CDR3 protein: CASSPSLTSGAYTDTQYF; CDR3 DNA: TGTGCCAGCAGCCCGTCCCTTACTAGCGGGGCATACACAGATACGCAGTATTTT
V gene: TRBV4-3; CDR3 length: 17; J gene: TRBJ1-6; D gene: TRBD1; CDR3 protein: CASSLSPLTGEFSPLHF; CDR3 DNA: TGCGCCAGCAGCCTGAGCCCATTGACAGGGGAGTTTTCACCCCTCCACTTT
V gene: TRBV7-9; CDR3 length: 16; J gene: TRBJ1-2; D gene: NA; CDR3 protein: CASSLARVGTDYGYTF; CDR3 DNA: TGTGCCAGCAGCTTAGCGCGGGTAGGCACGGACTATGGCTACACCTTC
V gene: TRBV4-2; CDR3 length: 16; J gene: TRBJ2-2; D gene: TRBD1; CDR3 protein: CASSQEARGHTGELFF; CDR3 DNA: TGTGCCAGCAGCCAAGAAGCCAGGGGGCACACCGGGGAGCTGTTTTTT
V gene: TRBV9; CDR3 length: 13; J gene: TRBJ1-2; D gene: TRBD1; CDR3 protein: CASSYRDRGGYTF; CDR3 DNA: TGTGCCAGCAGCTACCGGGACAGGGGCGGCTACACCTTC
V gene: TRBV27; CDR3 length: 16; J gene: TRBJ1-6; D gene: TRBD1; CDR3 protein: CASSALNRGNNSPLHF; CDR3 DNA: TGTGCCAGCAGTGCACTAAACAGGGGTAACAATTCACCCCTCCACTTT
V gene: TRBV19; CDR3 length: 12; J gene: TRBJ1-2; D gene: NA; CDR3 protein: CASSIRNYGYTF; CDR3 DNA: TGTGCCAGTAGTATACGGAACTATGGCTACACCTTC
V gene: TRBV9; CDR3 length: 17; J gene: TRBJ1-3; D gene: TRBD1; CDR3 protein: CASSVTGGQTSGNTIYF; CDR3 DNA: TGTGCCAGCAGCGTTACAGGGGGACAAACCTCTGGAAACACCATATATTTT
V gene: TRBV7-2; CDR3 length: 15; J gene: TRBJ2-2; D gene: TRBD1; CDR3 protein: CASSSFGQGTGELFF; CDR3 DNA: TGTGCCAGCAGCTCCTTCGGACAGGGTACCGGGGAGCTGTTTTTT
V gene: TRBV15; CDR3 length: 12; J gene: TRBJ1-2; D gene: NA; CDR3 protein: CATSNLRDSCTF; CDR3 DNA: TGTGCCACCAGCAACTTAAGAGACAGTTGCACCTTC